Below, 4 T cell receptor beta chains from the same sample are listed, as sequenced in a study of T-cell reconstitution after alpha-beta-depleted transplantation in children. For TCRbeta, the library was prepared with unique molecular identifiers. One entry per CDR3 protein, called by TCRdb with MiXCR from the PCR reads. Of some 550,000 distinct CDR3 sequences in the sample, around 23% were seen once. This material consisted of PBMCs, mostly from graft donor cells, taken 360 days after TCRalphabeta/CD19-depleted stem cell transplant. The origin of the receptors is a boy younger than two who had a stem cell transplant for acute myeloid leukemia, so the T cells may come from the graft donor.

This chain's CDR3 is CASSFTGGGGGYTF. CDR3 nucleotide sequence: TGTGCCAGCAGTTTTACAGGGGGCGGTGGGGGCTACACCTTC. V usage is TRBV12-3 or TRBV12-4 and J usage is TRBJ1-2; 9 nucleotides align to TRBD1. Germline trimming cut 3 bases from V and 8 bases from J; bases unmatched to any gene: 7. The CDR3 contains 14 residues.

Concerning this clonotype itself: Possible read error: a much larger clone is one base away. V usage is TRBV12-3 or TRBV12-4 and J usage is TRBJ1-2, with TRBD1 matching over 10 bases. J was trimmed by 9 bases and V by 4 bases; bases with no gene match: 2. CDR3 length equals 12 residues. The CDR3 reads CASSSTGGSYTF. DNA of the CDR3: TGTGCCAGCAGTTCGACAGGGGGCAGCTACACCTTC.

The sample holds a few counts of this clonotype. The genes are TRBV28 and TRBJ1-5; D unresolved. Germline CDR1 reads MDHEN; CDR2 reads SYDVKM. There are 13 residues in the CDR3. V was shortened by 5 bases and J by 4 bases, with 9 bases between the two germline ends. This CDR3 reads CASSQQFNQPQHF. CDR3 in DNA: TGTGCCAGCAGTCAGCAGTTTAATCAGCCCCAGCATTTT.

This clonotype has more than one count but fewer than ten. This sequence joins TRBV20-1 and TRBJ1-1; TRBD1 agrees at 8 bases. Trimming removed 6 bases from V and 1 base from J; junction bases left unmatched: 7. Germline values: CDR1 DFQATT, CDR2 SNEGSKA (reference sequence). The CDR3 loop spans 14 amino acids. The chain's CDR3 is CSAGRTGRNTEAFF. CDR3 DNA sequence: TGCAGTGCCGGGCGGACAGGGAGGAACACTGAAGCTTTCTTT.